This TCR beta chain was observed in a study of T cells in Graves' hyperthyroidism and ophthalmopathy. The wider study: Peripheral blood was obtained at initial diagnosis, preceding any treatment. The study's findings and limits: Ophthalmopathy was distinguished from stable hyperthyroidism by 13 V-J signatures.

TCR beta CDR3 sequences were amplified from RNA transcripts. A first-round RT-PCR of the TCR CDR3 used the HTBI primer set. MiXCR, applied by TCRdb to the multiplex PCR reads, yields one record per CDR3 protein. Of about 96,000 distinct CDR3 sequences in the sample, about 51% were seen once. This clonotype appeared many times. Its antigen is not identified. Unmatched junction bases numbered 11, after V lost 4 bases and J lost 4 bases. CDR1 and CDR2 from the germline V gene are SGDLS and YYNGEE. The CDR3 contains 16 residues. The study defined stable Graves' hyperthyroidism as no ophthalmopathy progression within 18 months. The PBMCs had their origin in 10 ml of fresh peripheral blood.

The specimen was blood. The TCR sequence derives from a middle-aged woman with Graves' hyperthyroidism. The rearrangement uses TRBV9 and TRBJ2-7; 10 bases align to TRBD1. CDR3 coding DNA: TGTGCCAGCAGCCTCGGACAGGGGGGCCCCCTTTACGAGCAGTACTTC. The encoded protein is CASSLGQGGPLYEQYF.